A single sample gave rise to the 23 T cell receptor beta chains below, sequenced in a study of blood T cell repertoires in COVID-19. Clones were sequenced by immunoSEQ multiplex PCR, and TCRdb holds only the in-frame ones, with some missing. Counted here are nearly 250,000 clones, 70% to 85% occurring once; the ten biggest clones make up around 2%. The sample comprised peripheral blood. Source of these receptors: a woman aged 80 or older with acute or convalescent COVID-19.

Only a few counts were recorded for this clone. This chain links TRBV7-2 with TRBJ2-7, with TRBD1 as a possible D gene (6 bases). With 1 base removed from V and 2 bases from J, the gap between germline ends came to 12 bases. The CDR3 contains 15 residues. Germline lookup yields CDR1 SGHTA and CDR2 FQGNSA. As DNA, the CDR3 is TGTGCCAGCAGCTTAGAGGACAGCCCCACCTACGAGCAGTACTTC. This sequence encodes CASSLEDSPTYEQYF.

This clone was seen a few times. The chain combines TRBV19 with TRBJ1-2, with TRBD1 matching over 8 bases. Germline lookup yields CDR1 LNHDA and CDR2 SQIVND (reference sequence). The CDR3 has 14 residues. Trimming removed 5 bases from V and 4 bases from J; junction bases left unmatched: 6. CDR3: CASSPRTGPYGYTF. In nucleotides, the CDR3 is TGTGCCAGTAGTCCCCGGACAGGGCCCTATGGCTACACCTTC.

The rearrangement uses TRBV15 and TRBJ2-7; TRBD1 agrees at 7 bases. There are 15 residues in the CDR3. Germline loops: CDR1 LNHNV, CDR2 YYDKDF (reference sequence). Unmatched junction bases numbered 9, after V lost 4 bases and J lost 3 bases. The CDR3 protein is CATSTSRDSGYEQYF. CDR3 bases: TGTGCCACCAGCACCTCCCGGGACAGTGGCTACGAGCAGTACTTC.

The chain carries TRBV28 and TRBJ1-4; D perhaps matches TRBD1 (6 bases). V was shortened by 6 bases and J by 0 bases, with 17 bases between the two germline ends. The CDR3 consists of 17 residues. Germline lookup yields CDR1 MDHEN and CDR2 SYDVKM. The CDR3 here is CASSRRGAGATNEKLFF. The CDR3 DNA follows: TGTGCCAGCAGCCGACGGGGGGCCGGGGCAACTAATGAAAAACTGTTTTTT.

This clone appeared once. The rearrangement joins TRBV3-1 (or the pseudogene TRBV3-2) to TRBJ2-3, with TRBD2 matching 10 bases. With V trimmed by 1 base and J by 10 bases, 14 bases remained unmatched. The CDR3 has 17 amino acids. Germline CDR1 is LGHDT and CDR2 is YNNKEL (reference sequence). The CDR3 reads CASSQGRIAGGPGAQYF. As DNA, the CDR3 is TGTGCCAGCAGCCAAGGGCGGATAGCGGGGGGCCCAGGGGCGCAGTATTTT.

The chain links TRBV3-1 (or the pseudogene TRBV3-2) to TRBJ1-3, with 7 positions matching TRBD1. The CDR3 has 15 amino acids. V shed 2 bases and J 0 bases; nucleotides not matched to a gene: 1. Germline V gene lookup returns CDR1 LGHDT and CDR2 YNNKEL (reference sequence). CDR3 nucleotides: TGTGCCAGCAGCCAACAGGGGGTCTCTGGAAACACCATATATTTT. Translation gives CASSQQGVSGNTIYF.

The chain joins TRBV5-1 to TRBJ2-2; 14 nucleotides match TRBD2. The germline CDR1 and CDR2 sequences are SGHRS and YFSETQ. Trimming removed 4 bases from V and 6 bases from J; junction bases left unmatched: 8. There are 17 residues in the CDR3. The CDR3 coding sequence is TGCGCCAGCAGCCCCCAAGCGGGACTAGCGGGAGCCGGGGAGCTGTTTTTT. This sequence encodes CASSPQAGLAGAGELFF.

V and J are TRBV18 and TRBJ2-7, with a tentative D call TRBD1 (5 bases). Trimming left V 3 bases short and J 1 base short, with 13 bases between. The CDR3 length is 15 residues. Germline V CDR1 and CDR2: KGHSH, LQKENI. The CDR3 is CASSPGHTKSYEQYF. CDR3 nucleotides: TGTGCCAGCTCACCTGGACACACAAAATCCTACGAGCAGTACTTC. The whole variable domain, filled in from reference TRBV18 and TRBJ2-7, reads NAGVMQNPRHLVRRRGQEARLRCSPMKGHSHVYWYRQLPEEGLKFMVYLQKENIIDESGMPKERFSAEFPKEGPSILRIQQVVRGDSAAYFCASSPGHTKSYEQYFGPGTRLTVT.

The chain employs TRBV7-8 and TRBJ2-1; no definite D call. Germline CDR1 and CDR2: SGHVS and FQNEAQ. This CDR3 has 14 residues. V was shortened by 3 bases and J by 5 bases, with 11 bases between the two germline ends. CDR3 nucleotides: TGTGCCAGCAGCTTCGCAAGCGAAAACAATGAGCAGTTCTTC. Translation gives CASSFASENNEQFF.

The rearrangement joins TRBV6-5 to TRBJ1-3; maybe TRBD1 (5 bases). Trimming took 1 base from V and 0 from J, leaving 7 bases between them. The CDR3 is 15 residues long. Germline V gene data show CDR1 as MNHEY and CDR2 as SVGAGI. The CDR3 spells CASSYFQGSGNTIYF. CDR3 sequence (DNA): TGTGCCAGCAGTTACTTCCAGGGCTCTGGAAACACCATATATTTT.

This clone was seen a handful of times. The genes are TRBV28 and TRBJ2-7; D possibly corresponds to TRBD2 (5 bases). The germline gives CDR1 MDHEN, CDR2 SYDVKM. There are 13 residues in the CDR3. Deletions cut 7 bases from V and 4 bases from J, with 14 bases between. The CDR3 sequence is CASTGGSSYEQYF. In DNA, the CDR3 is TGTGCCAGCACTGGTGGGAGCAGTTACGAGCAGTACTTC.

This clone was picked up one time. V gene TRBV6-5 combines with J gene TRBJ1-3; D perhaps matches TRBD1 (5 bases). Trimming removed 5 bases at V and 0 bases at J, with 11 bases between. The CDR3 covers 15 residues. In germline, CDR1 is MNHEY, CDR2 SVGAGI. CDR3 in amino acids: CASSLDTVSGNTIYF. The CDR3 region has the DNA TGTGCCAGCAGTCTGGACACAGTCTCTGGAAACACCATATATTTT.

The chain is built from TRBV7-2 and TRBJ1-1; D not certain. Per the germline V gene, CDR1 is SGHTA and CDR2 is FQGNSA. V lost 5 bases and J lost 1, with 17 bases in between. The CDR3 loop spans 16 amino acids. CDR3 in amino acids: CASSPFKSGKNTEAFF. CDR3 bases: TGTGCCAGCAGCCCCTTTAAATCCGGGAAGAACACTGAAGCTTTCTTT.

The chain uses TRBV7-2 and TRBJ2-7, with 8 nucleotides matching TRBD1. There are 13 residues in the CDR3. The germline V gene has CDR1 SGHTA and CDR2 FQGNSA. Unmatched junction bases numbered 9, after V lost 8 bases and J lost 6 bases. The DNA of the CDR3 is TGTGCCAGCGTCTACTACAGGGGGTCCGAGCAGTACTTC. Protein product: CASVYYRGSEQYF.

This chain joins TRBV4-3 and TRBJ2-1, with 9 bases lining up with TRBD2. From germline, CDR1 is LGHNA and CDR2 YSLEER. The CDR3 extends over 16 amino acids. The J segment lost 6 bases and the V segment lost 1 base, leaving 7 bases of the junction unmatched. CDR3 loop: CASSQVNAGGRNEQFF. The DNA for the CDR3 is TGCGCCAGCAGCCAAGTAAATGCGGGAGGGCGCAATGAGCAGTTCTTC.

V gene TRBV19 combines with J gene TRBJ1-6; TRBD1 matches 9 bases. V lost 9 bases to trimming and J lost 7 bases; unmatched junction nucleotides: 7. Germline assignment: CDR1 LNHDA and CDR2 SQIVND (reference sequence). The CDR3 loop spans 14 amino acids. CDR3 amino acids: CASDRTGVNSPLHF. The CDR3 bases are TGTGCCAGCGATCGGACAGGGGTGAATTCACCCCTCCACTTT.

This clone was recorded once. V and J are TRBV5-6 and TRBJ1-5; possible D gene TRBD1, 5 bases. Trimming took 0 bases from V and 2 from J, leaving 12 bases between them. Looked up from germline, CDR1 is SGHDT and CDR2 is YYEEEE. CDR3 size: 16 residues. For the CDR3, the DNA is TGTGCCAGCAGCTTGGCTGGTTGGGGGGGCAATCAGCCCCAGCATTTT. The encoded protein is CASSLAGWGGNQPQHF.

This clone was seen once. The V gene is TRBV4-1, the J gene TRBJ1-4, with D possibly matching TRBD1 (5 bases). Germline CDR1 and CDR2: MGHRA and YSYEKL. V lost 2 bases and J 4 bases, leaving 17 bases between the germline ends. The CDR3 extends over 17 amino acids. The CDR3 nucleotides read TGCGCCAGCAGCCAACGTGGAGGCCTCGGGGGTAATGAAAAACTGTTTTTT. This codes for CASSQRGGLGGNEKLFF.

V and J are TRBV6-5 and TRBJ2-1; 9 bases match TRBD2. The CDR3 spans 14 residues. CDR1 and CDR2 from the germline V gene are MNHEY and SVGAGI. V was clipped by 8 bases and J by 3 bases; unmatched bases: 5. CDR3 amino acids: CASHTSGLYNEQFF. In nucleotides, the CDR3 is TGTGCCAGCCATACTAGCGGGCTCTACAATGAGCAGTTCTTC.

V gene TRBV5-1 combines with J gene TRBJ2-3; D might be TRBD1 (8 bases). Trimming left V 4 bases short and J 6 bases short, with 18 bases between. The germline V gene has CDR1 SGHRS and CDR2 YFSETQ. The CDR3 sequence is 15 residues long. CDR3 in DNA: TGCGCCAGCAGCCAACAGGGGGGGTTCCTGGATACGCAGTATTTT. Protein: CASSQQGGFLDTQYF.

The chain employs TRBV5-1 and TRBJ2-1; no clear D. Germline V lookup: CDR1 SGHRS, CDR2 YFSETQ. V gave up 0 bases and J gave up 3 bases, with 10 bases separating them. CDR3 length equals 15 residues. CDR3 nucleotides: TGCGCCAGCAGCTTGGCCTCGGCGGACTACAATGAGCAGTTCTTC. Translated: CASSLASADYNEQFF.

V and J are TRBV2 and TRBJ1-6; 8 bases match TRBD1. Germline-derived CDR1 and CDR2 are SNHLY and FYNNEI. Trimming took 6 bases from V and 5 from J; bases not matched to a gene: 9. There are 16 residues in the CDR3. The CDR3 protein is CASRLVDRGHNSPLHF. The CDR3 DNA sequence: TGTGCCAGCAGACTCGTCGACAGGGGTCATAATTCACCCCTCCACTTT.

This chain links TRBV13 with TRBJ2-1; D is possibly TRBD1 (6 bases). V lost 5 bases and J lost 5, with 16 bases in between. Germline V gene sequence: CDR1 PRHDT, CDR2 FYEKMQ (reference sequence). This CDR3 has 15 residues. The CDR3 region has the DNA TGTGCCAGCAGCCCCCCGTTCGGGACAAACAATGAGCAGTTCTTC. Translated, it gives CASSPPFGTNNEQFF.